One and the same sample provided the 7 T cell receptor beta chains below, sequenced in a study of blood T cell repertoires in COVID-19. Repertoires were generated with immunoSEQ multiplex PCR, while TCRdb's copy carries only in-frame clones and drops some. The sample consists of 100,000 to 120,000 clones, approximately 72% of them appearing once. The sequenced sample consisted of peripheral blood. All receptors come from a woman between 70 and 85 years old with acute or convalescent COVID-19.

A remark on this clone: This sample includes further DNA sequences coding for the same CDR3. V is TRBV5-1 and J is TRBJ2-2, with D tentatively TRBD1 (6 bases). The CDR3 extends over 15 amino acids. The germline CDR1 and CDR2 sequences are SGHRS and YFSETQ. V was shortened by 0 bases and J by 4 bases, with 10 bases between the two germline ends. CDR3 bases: TGCGCCAGCAGCTTGGTTCAGGGGCGCACCGGGGAGCTGTTTTTT. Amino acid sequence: CASSLVQGRTGELFF.

The CDR3 DNA reads as TGTGCCAGCAGGCCAACAGGGAACGAGCAGTACTTC. Residues: CASRPTGNEQYF. This sequence joins TRBV11-2 and TRBJ2-7; possible D gene TRBD1, 6 bases. Trimming pared 6 bases from V and 5 bases from J, leaving 11 bases between. Germline lookup yields CDR1 SGHAT and CDR2 FQNNGV. The CDR3 covers 12 residues.

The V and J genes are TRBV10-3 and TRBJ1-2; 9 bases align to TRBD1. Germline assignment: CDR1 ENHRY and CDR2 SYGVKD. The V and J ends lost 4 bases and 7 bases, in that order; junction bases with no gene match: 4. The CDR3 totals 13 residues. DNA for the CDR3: TGTGCCATCAGTGGGACAGGGGTGGTTGGCTACACCTTC. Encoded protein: CAISGTGVVGYTF.

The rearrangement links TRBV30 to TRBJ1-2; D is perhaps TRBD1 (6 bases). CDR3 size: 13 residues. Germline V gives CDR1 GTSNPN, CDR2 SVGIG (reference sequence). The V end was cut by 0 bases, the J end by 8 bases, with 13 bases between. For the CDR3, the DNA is TGTGCCTGGAGTGTAACAGGGTTCTTAGGCTACACCTTC. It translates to CAWSVTGFLGYTF.

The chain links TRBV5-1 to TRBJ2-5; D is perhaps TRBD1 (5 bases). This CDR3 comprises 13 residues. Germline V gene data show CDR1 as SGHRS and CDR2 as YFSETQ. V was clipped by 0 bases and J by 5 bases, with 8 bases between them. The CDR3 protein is CASSLAGHETQYF. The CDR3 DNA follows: TGCGCCAGCAGCTTGGCAGGGCATGAGACCCAGTACTTC.

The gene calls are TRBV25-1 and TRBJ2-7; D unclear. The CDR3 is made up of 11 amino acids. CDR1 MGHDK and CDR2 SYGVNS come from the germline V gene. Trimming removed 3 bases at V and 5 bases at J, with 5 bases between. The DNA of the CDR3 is TGTGCCAGCAGTGATCTAAACGAGCAGTACTTC. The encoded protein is CASSDLNEQYF.

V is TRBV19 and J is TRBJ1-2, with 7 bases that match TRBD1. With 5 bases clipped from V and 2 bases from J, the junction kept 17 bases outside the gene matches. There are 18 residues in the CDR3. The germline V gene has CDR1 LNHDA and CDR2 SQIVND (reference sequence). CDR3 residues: CASSGTARDRQDNYGYTF. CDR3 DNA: TGTGCCAGTAGTGGTACCGCGAGGGACAGACAGGACAACTATGGCTACACCTTC.